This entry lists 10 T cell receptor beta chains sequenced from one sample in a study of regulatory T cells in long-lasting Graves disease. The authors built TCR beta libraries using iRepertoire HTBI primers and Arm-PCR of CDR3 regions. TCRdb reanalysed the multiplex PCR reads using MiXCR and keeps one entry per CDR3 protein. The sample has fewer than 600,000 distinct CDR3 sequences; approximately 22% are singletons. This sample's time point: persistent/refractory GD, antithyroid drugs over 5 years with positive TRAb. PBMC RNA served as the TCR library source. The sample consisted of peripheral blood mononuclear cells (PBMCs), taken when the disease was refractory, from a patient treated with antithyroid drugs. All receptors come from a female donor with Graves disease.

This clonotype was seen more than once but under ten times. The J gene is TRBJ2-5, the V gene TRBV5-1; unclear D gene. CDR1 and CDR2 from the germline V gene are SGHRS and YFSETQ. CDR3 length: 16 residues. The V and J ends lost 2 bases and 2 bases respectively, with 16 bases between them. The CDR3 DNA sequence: TGCGCCAGCAGCTTCTTACTACGGGCAGAACAAGAGACCCAGTACTTC. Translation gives CASSFLLRAEQETQYF. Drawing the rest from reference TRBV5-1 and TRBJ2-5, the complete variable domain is KAGVTQTPRYLIKTRGQQVTLSCSPISGHRSVSWYQQTPGQGLQFLFEYFSETQRNKGNFPGRFSGRQFSNSRSEMNVSTLELGDSALYLCASSFLLRAEQETQYFGPGTRLLVL.

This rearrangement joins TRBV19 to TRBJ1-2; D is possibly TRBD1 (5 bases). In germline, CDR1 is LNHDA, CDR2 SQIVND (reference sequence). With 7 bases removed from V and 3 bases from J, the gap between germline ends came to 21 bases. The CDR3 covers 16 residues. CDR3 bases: TGTGCCAGTACCTCTACGATATTAGGGGTGTACTATGGCTACACCTTC. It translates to CASTSTILGVYYGYTF.

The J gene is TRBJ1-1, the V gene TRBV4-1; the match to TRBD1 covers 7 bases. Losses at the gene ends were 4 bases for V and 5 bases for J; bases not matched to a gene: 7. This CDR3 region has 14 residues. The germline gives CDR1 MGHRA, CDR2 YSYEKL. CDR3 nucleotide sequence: TGCGCCAGCAGCCCTTCTAGGGGGCGTACTGAAGCTTTCTTT. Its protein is CASSPSRGRTEAFF.

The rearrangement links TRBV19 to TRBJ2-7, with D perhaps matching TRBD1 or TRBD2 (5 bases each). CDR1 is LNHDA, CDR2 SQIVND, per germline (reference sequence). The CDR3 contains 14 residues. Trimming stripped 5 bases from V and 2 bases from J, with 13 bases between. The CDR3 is CASSSGTETYEQYF. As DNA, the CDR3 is TGTGCCAGTAGTTCGGGGACGGAAACCTACGAGCAGTACTTC.

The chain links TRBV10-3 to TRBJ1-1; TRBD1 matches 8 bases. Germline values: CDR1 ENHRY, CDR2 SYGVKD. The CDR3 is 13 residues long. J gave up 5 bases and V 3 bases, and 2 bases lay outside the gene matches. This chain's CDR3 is CAISDRGQTEAFF. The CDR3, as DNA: TGTGCCATCAGTGACAGGGGGCAAACTGAAGCTTTCTTT.

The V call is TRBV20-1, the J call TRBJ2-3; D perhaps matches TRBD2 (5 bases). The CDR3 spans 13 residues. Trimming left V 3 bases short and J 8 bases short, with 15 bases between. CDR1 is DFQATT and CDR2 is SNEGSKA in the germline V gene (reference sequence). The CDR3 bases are TGCAGTGCTAGCCCTACTAGAGAGGGTACGCAGTATTTT. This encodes CSASPTREGTQYF.

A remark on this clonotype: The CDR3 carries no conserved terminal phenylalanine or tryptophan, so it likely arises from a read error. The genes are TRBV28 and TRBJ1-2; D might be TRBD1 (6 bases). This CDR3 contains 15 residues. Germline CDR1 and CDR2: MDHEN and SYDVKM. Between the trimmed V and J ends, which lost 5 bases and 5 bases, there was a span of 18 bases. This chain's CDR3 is CASSPLTGTRYGYTS. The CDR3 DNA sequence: TGTGCCAGCAGTCCACTGACAGGTACGAGGTATGGCTACACCTCC.

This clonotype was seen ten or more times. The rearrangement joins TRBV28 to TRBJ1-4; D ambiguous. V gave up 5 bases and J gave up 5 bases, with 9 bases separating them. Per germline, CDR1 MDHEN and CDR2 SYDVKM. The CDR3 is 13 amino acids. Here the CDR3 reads CASSLPQNEKLFF. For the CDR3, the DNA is TGTGCCAGCAGTCTCCCCCAAAATGAAAAACTGTTTTTT.

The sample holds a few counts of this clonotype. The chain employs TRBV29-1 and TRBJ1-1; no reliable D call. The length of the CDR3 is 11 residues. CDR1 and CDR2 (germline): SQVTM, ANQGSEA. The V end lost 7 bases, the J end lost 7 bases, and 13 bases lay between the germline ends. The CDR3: CSGAADGEAFF. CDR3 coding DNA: TGCAGCGGCGCGGCAGACGGTGAAGCTTTCTTT.

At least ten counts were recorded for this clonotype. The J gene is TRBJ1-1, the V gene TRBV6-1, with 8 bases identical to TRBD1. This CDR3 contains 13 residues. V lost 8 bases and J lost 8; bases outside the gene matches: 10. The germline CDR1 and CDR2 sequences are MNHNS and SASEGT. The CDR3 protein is CASSETGDLEAFF. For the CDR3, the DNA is TGTGCCAGCTCCGAGACAGGGGATTTGGAAGCTTTCTTT.